The 32 T cell receptor beta chains given below trace back to one sample, sequenced in a study of blood T cell repertoires in COVID-19. Method: immunoSEQ multiplex PCR; TCRdb's copy keeps in-frame clones and lacks some. The sample holds roughly 120,000 clones, 60% to 85% seen once. Source material: peripheral blood. All receptors come from a man between 65 and 85 years old with acute or convalescent COVID-19.

This clone was counted a single time. The chain joins TRBV5-1 to TRBJ1-6, with 7 bases that match TRBD1. The CDR3 runs 14 residues. Germline assignment: CDR1 SGHRS and CDR2 YFSETQ. V dropped 4 bases and J dropped 8; count of bases not matched to a gene: 6. For the CDR3, the DNA is TGCGCCAGCAGCATCGGACAGGAGCATTCACCCCTCCACTTT. Its translation is CASSIGQEHSPLHF.

The chain links TRBV27 to TRBJ2-7; 7 nucleotides align to TRBD1. J lost 2 bases, V lost 3 bases, and 7 bases had no gene match. Looked up from germline, CDR1 is MNHEY and CDR2 is SMNVEV (reference sequence). The CDR3 contains 15 residues. CDR3 loop: CASSFQQGDPYEQYF. The CDR3 coding sequence is TGTGCCAGCAGTTTTCAGCAGGGGGACCCCTACGAGCAGTACTTC.

The chain links TRBV9 to TRBJ2-3; 9 bases are a match to TRBD2. Germline trimming cut 4 bases from V and 2 bases from J; bases unmatched to any gene: 8. From germline, CDR1 is SGDLS and CDR2 YYNGEE. The CDR3 has 16 amino acids. The CDR3 protein is CASSLRTSEYTDTQYF. The CDR3 nucleotides read TGTGCCAGCAGCCTACGGACTAGCGAGTACACAGATACGCAGTATTTT.

In this sample, this clone turned up once. This chain links TRBV7-3 with TRBJ2-1; TRBD2 matches 13 bases. The CDR3 length is 18 residues. The germline V gene encodes CDR1 SGHTA and CDR2 FQGTGA. The V gene end was trimmed by 4 bases and the J gene end by 9 bases; junction bases not matched to a gene: 15. Here the CDR3 DNA reads TGTGCCAGCAGCTCTCCGAGGGCGGGACTAGCGGGAAGAGGTGAGCAGTTCTTC. Its translation is CASSSPRAGLAGRGEQFF. The whole variable domain, remainder taken from reference TRBV7-3 and TRBJ2-1, is GAGVSQTPSNKVTEKGKYVELRCDPISGHTALYWYRQSLGQGPEFLIYFQGTGAADDSGLPNDRFFAVRPEGSVSTLKIQRTERGDSAVYLCASSSPRAGLAGRGEQFFGPGTRLTVL.

J is TRBJ2-1 and V is TRBV3-1 (or the pseudogene TRBV3-2); 11 nucleotides align to TRBD2. Looked up from germline, CDR1 is LGHDT and CDR2 is YNNKEL (reference sequence). This CDR3 has 21 residues. With 1 base clipped from V and 3 bases from J, the junction kept 17 bases outside the gene matches. The CDR3 loop reads CASSQGVGLAGGPRSYNEQFF. The CDR3 DNA sequence: TGTGCCAGCAGCCAAGGGGTAGGGCTAGCGGGAGGCCCACGCAGCTACAATGAGCAGTTCTTC.

CDR3 region: CASSFIGYGGNTIYF. The CDR3 nucleotides read TGTGCCAGCAGCTTTATCGGGTATGGTGGAAACACCATATATTTT. V and J are TRBV7-2 and TRBJ1-3, with D uncertain. CDR1 SGHTA and CDR2 FQGNSA come from the germline V gene. Trimming took 3 bases from V and 3 from J, leaving 12 bases between them. The CDR3 consists of 15 residues.

This chain links TRBV7-9 with TRBJ1-6; D is unresolved. Between the trimmed V and J ends, which lost 7 bases and 13 bases, there was a span of 20 bases. The CDR3 contains 14 residues. The germline V gene encodes CDR1 SEHNR and CDR2 FQNEAQ (reference sequence). CDR3 sequence (DNA): TGTGCCAGCACTCGAAATACCGAGGGATTTCCCCTCCACTTT. It specifies CASTRNTEGFPLHF.

This clone was found once. V usage is TRBV7-2 and J usage is TRBJ2-1; TRBD2 aligns across 12 bases. V trimming: 3 bases; J trimming: 5 bases; junction bases outside the gene matches: 14. The germline V gene encodes CDR1 SGHTA and CDR2 FQGNSA. The CDR3 spans 19 residues. The CDR3 coding sequence is TGTGCCAGCAGCTTGGGGTCTCCTAGCGGGGGGGCCGGGCACAATGAGCAGTTCTTC. Translation gives CASSLGSPSGGAGHNEQFF.

The genes are TRBV7-8 and TRBJ2-7, with 10 bases matching TRBD2. The V and J ends lost 1 base and 4 bases, in that order; junction bases with no gene match: 7. Germline V gives CDR1 SGHVS, CDR2 FQNEAQ. This CDR3 is built from 16 residues. The CDR3: CASSLDTSGAPYEQYF. The CDR3 DNA reads TGTGCCAGCAGCTTAGATACTAGCGGGGCTCCTTACGAGCAGTACTTC.

The chain combines TRBV5-1 with TRBJ2-7; 9 bases are a match to TRBD1. This CDR3 region has 15 residues. Germline-derived CDR1 and CDR2 are SGHRS and YFSETQ. V gave up 0 bases and J gave up 5 bases; unmatched junction bases: 6. Here the CDR3 reads CASSLAGTGYDEQYF. The DNA for the CDR3 is TGCGCCAGCAGCTTGGCCGGGACAGGGTACGACGAGCAGTACTTC.

The chain employs TRBV5-1 and TRBJ2-2; possibly TRBD2 for D (6 bases). The germline V and J ends were trimmed by 6 bases and 5 bases, with 14 bases remaining between them. The germline V gene has CDR1 SGHRS and CDR2 YFSETQ. The CDR3 sequence is 14 residues long. The CDR3 region is CASKPTGGTGELFF. DNA of the CDR3: TGCGCCAGCAAGCCTACCGGGGGAACCGGGGAGCTGTTTTTT.

The CDR3 is CASSPREGSYEQYF. CDR3 in DNA: TGTGCCAGCAGCCCCAGGGAGGGGTCCTACGAGCAGTACTTC. The V and J genes are TRBV11-2 and TRBJ2-7; TRBD2 matches at 7 bases. Losses at the gene ends were 5 bases for V and 1 base for J; bases not matched to a gene: 5. CDR1 is SGHAT, CDR2 FQNNGV, per germline. The CDR3 runs to 14 residues.

The V call is TRBV18, the J call TRBJ2-5; maybe TRBD2 (6 bases). Germline CDR1 and CDR2: KGHSH and LQKENI. Trimming stripped 0 bases from V and 4 bases from J, with 9 bases between. The CDR3 covers 14 residues. The CDR3 DNA reads as TGTGCCAGCTCACCACCCGGGACTCCAGAGACCCAGTACTTC. Translation gives CASSPPGTPETQYF.

The CDR3 is CASSLGLAGLYNEQFF. The DNA of the CDR3 is TGTGCCAGCAGCCTCGGACTAGCGGGACTGTACAATGAGCAGTTCTTC. The chain joins TRBV28 to TRBJ2-1; TRBD2 matches 12 bases. V shed 6 bases, J shed 4 bases, and the junction held 7 bases outside the gene matches. Germline CDR1 is MDHEN and CDR2 is SYDVKM. The CDR3 covers 16 residues.

The chain combines TRBV6-5 with TRBJ2-7, with 11 bases aligning to TRBD2. The CDR3 consists of 13 residues. Trimming at V came to 6 bases and at J to 2 bases, leaving 0 bases not matched to a gene. Germline CDR1 reads MNHEY; CDR2 reads SVGAGI. DNA for the CDR3: TGTGCCAGCAGACTAGCGGGGGCCTACGAGCAGTACTTC. Amino acids: CASRLAGAYEQYF.

J is TRBJ2-7 and V is TRBV6-8; possible D gene TRBD1, 5 bases. This CDR3 contains 15 residues. V dropped 4 bases and J dropped 2 bases, with 15 bases sitting between them. CDR1 and CDR2 from the germline V gene are MNHGY and SAAAGT. CDR3 residues: CASSSDSHQAYEQYF. CDR3 coding DNA: TGTGCCAGCAGTTCCGACAGTCATCAAGCCTACGAGCAGTACTTC.

The chain couples TRBV6-6 to TRBJ2-3, with TRBD1 matching over 11 bases. The CDR3 length is 16 residues. Germline CDR1 is MNHNY and CDR2 is SVGAGI (reference sequence). The J segment lost 1 base and the V segment lost 11 bases, leaving 11 bases of the junction unmatched. Here the CDR3 reads CAAQKRDRGGTDTQYF. The CDR3 DNA reads as TGTGCCGCACAAAAAAGGGACAGGGGGGGCACAGATACGCAGTATTTT.

This clone was counted once. The gene calls are TRBV28 and TRBJ1-4; D remains ambiguous. Deletions cut 3 bases from V and 0 bases from J, with 11 bases between. Germline V CDR1 and CDR2: MDHEN, SYDVKM. The CDR3 loop spans 16 amino acids. In DNA, the CDR3 is TGTGCCAGCAGTTTCTCCGGAGCCGCAACTAATGAAAAACTGTTTTTT. Protein sequence: CASSFSGAATNEKLFF.

The chain joins TRBV28 to TRBJ2-5; 11 positions match TRBD2. V dropped 7 bases and J dropped 5; count of bases not matched to a gene: 12. The CDR3 is 16 residues long. CDR1 MDHEN and CDR2 SYDVKM come from the germline V gene. The CDR3 spells CASTPVRLAGLETQYF. The DNA for the CDR3 is TGTGCCAGCACCCCGGTGCGACTAGCGGGATTGGAGACCCAGTACTTC. The full variable domain, in which reference TRBV28 and TRBJ2-5 provide the parts outside the CDR3, is DVKVTQSSRYLVKRTGEKVFLECVQDMDHENMFWYRQDPGLGLRLIYFSYDVKMKEKGDIPEGYSVSREKKERFSLILESASTNQTSMYLCASTPVRLAGLETQYFGPGTRLLVL.

The chain employs TRBV5-4 and TRBJ2-5; 7 bases are a match to TRBD1. Germline trimming cut 5 bases from V and 5 bases from J; bases unmatched to any gene: 12. The CDR3 spans 15 residues. Germline-derived CDR1 and CDR2 are SGHNT and YYREEE (reference sequence). The CDR3 DNA is TGTGCCAGCAGTATGGACAGGTCGGGGTGGGAGACCCAGTACTTC. It yields the protein CASSMDRSGWETQYF.

The rearrangement links TRBV7-3 to TRBJ1-2, with no clear D. Trimming removed 2 bases from V and 5 bases from J, with 9 bases in between. This CDR3 comprises 13 residues. Germline loops: CDR1 SGHTA, CDR2 FQGTGA. CDR3 sequence: CASSLYPEYGYTF. Here the CDR3 DNA reads TGTGCCAGCAGCTTATATCCGGAGTATGGCTACACCTTC.

The CDR3 here is CASSIGQNEQFF. The CDR3 DNA reads TGTGCCAGCAGCATCGGACAGAATGAGCAGTTCTTC. The chain combines TRBV11-2 with TRBJ2-1; maybe TRBD1 (6 bases). Trimming removed 5 bases at V and 7 bases at J, with 9 bases between. The CDR3 is made up of 12 amino acids. Germline CDR1 SGHAT, CDR2 FQNNGV.

The rearrangement uses TRBV9 and TRBJ2-7, with TRBD2 as a possible D gene (6 bases). This CDR3 region has 14 residues. Per germline, CDR1 SGDLS and CDR2 YYNGEE. Trimming stripped 2 bases from V and 2 bases from J, with 11 bases between. The CDR3 DNA reads TGTGCCAGCAGCGTTAGCGGAACCCCCTACGAGCAGTACTTC. Its protein is CASSVSGTPYEQYF.

V usage is TRBV6-5 and J usage is TRBJ1-1; 9 nucleotides agree with TRBD1. CDR3 length: 14 amino acids. Unmatched junction bases numbered 8, after V lost 2 bases and J lost 10 bases. The germline CDR1 and CDR2 sequences are MNHEY and SVGAGI. The CDR3, as DNA: TGTGCCAGCAGTTACCGGGACAGGGTGGTGGGAGCTTTCTTT. It yields the protein CASSYRDRVVGAFF.

CDR3 in DNA: TGTGCCAGCAGCTTAGTAGGGACTGACTCCTACGAGCAGTACTTC. Its protein product is CASSLVGTDSYEQYF. The chain combines TRBV7-2 with TRBJ2-7; D is perhaps TRBD2 (6 bases). Germline CDR1 SGHTA, CDR2 FQGNSA. V was trimmed by 1 base and J by 0 bases, leaving 10 bases between them. CDR3 size: 15 residues.

Comments on this clone: Additional DNA sequences in this sample encode the identical CDR3. The chain uses TRBV6-5 and TRBJ2-7; 11 positions match TRBD2. CDR1 MNHEY and CDR2 SVGAGI come from the germline V gene. V shed 0 bases, J shed 4 bases, and the junction held 2 bases outside the gene matches. The CDR3 consists of 15 residues. The DNA of the CDR3 is TGTGCCAGCAGTTACTCGCTAGCGGGAGGTTACGAGCAGTACTTC. The encoded protein is CASSYSLAGGYEQYF.

This chain connects TRBV19 to TRBJ1-1, with no clear D. The germline V gene has CDR1 LNHDA and CDR2 SQIVND (reference sequence). This CDR3 spans 14 amino acids. The V end lost 2 bases, the J end lost 4 bases, and 11 bases lay between the germline ends. This CDR3 reads CASSIFTPVTEAFF. CDR3 sequence (DNA): TGTGCCAGTAGTATATTCACCCCAGTCACTGAAGCTTTCTTT.

The chain uses TRBV6-5 and TRBJ1-4; 7 bases are shared with TRBD1. Germline lookup yields CDR1 MNHEY and CDR2 SVGAGI. This CDR3 spans 15 amino acids. Losses at the gene ends were 0 bases for V and 7 bases for J; bases not matched to a gene: 5. CDR3 nucleotides: TGTGCCAGCAGTTACTCGACAGGGTGGGGTGAAAAACTGTTTTTT. Translated: CASSYSTGWGEKLFF.

The chain is built from TRBV4-3 and TRBJ1-3; possibly TRBD1 for D (6 bases). Germline assignment: CDR1 LGHNA and CDR2 YSLEER. Between the trimmed V and J ends, which lost 1 base and 2 bases, there was a span of 9 bases. This CDR3 has 15 residues. This chain's CDR3 is CASSQVEGAGNTIYF. The CDR3 coding sequence is TGCGCCAGCAGCCAAGTTGAGGGGGCTGGAAACACCATATATTTT.

The chain couples TRBV25-1 to TRBJ1-5; 9 bases line up with TRBD1. V shed 6 bases and J 7 bases; nucleotides not matched to a gene: 4. The V gene's germline CDR1 is MGHDK and CDR2 SYGVNS. CDR3 length: 13 residues. For the CDR3, the DNA is TGTGCCAGCAGCGGACAGGGGAACCAGCCCCAGCATTTT. It codes for CASSGQGNQPQHF.

The V and J genes are TRBV28 and TRBJ1-5, with TRBD1 identical over 7 bases. V was clipped by 6 bases and J by 0 bases; unmatched bases: 5. Looked up from germline, CDR1 is MDHEN and CDR2 is SYDVKM. CDR3 size: 15 residues. CDR3 in amino acids: CASSWGQYSNQPQHF. The CDR3 DNA sequence: TGTGCCAGCAGCTGGGGACAGTATAGCAATCAGCCCCAGCATTTT.

The gene calls are TRBV27 and TRBJ2-5; 9 bases are a match to TRBD2. The J segment lost 1 base and the V segment lost 8 bases, leaving 14 bases of the junction unmatched. The CDR3 covers 17 residues. In germline, CDR1 is MNHEY, CDR2 SMNVEV (reference sequence). CDR3 region: CASSDLAGGPFQETQYF. CDR3 DNA: TGTGCCAGCTCCGACTTGGCGGGGGGGCCCTTCCAAGAGACCCAGTACTTC.